The source of this TCR beta chain is a study of T cell repertoires in cytomegalovirus infection. Points from the study as a whole: Summed frequency of public TCR beta families distinguished CMV carriers with the relevant HLA.

This clonotype was detected ten times or more. Its target is not known. TCRdb redid the calling of the reads with MiXCR, one entry per CDR3 protein. Among some 110,000 distinct CDR3 sequences listed, around a tenth were seen once. V lost 6 bases to trimming and J lost 1 base, with 9 bases between them. Germline V gene sequence: CDR1 MNHEY, CDR2 SVGEGT. The CDR3 sequence is 13 residues long. The sequencing input was PBMCs, sequenced either directly or after in vitro stimulation (not recorded which). The chain combines TRBV6-2 or TRBV6-3 with TRBJ1-2; no firm D call. This TCR came from a human donor in good health (CMV status not recorded). Some clones in this sample may be carry-over from other donors' samples. The CDR3 DNA reads TGTGCCAGCAGCCTGGACGGTAACTATGGCTACACCTTC. This encodes CASSLDGNYGYTF.